The 30 T cell receptor beta chains listed next were all sequenced from one sample in a study of OX40 agonist ivuxolimab in advanced cancers. Some clones are missing from TCRdb's copy, which holds only in-frame ones; the method was immunoSEQ multiplex PCR. The data contain approximately 67,000 clones, more than 75% of them seen just once; the ten biggest clones take up around 2%. Specimen: CD4+ or CD8+ T cells sorted from blood, collected in a trial of the OX40 agonist ivuxolimab. The receptors stem from an adult with an advanced solid tumor such as melanoma, head and neck, liver or kidney cancer.

As DNA, the CDR3 is TGTGCCACCTCTGGGGACCCAACCTACGAGCAGTACTTC. Its protein product is CATSGDPTYEQYF. The gene calls are TRBV10-3 and TRBJ2-7, with D possibly being TRBD1 or TRBD2 (5 bases each). The CDR3 is made up of 13 amino acids. Trimming stripped 10 bases from V and 2 bases from J, with 15 bases between. Germline CDR1 ENHRY, CDR2 SYGVKD.

J is TRBJ2-7 and V is TRBV19; TRBD2 matches at 8 bases. The CDR3 is made up of 13 amino acids. J gave up 2 bases and V 4 bases, and 1 base lay outside the gene matches. Germline CDR1 LNHDA, CDR2 SQIVND (reference sequence). The CDR3 DNA follows: TGTGCCAGTAGTAAGCGGGGGACCTACGAGCAGTACTTC. Protein: CASSKRGTYEQYF.

J is TRBJ2-3 and V is TRBV7-2; 11 positions match TRBD2. Trimming took 3 bases from V and 2 from J; bases not matched to a gene: 4. The CDR3 loop spans 16 amino acids. Germline V lookup: CDR1 SGHTA, CDR2 FQGNSA. The CDR3 spells CASSFGTSGVTDTQYF. The CDR3 nucleotides are TGTGCCAGCAGCTTCGGGACTAGCGGCGTCACAGATACGCAGTATTTT.

The rearrangement links TRBV5-1 to TRBJ2-7; D remains unclear. The V gene's germline CDR1 is SGHRS and CDR2 YFSETQ. V shed 0 bases and J shed 6 bases, with 13 bases lying between them. CDR3 length equals 14 residues. DNA for the CDR3: TGCGCCAGCAGCTTGGGGCACCTAGGAACCGAGCAGTACTTC. As protein: CASSLGHLGTEQYF.

This rearrangement joins TRBV28 to TRBJ2-1; D is unresolved. V shed 3 bases and J shed 8 bases, with 5 bases lying between them. This CDR3 is 11 amino acids long. Per the germline V gene, CDR1 is MDHEN and CDR2 is SYDVKM. CDR3 DNA sequence: TGTGCCAGCAGTTTTTACGATGAGCAGTTCTTC. Translated, it gives CASSFYDEQFF.

V usage is TRBV6-5 and J usage is TRBJ1-2; 9 nucleotides agree with TRBD1. The CDR3 runs to 13 residues. The germline CDR1 and CDR2 sequences are MNHEY and SVGAGI. J lost 6 bases, V lost 2 bases, and 1 base had no gene match. The CDR3 region is CASSYGTGNGYTF. The CDR3 region has the DNA TGTGCCAGCAGTTACGGGACAGGGAATGGCTACACCTTC.

The V gene is TRBV27, the J gene TRBJ2-7, with D perhaps TRBD2 (6 bases). V lost 6 bases to trimming and J lost 2 bases, with 14 bases between them. The CDR3 has 14 residues. Germline V gene lookup returns CDR1 MNHEY and CDR2 SMNVEV (reference sequence). The CDR3, as DNA: TGTGCCAGCAGGCCCCGCGGGAAAGCCTACGAGCAGTACTTC. Its translation: CASRPRGKAYEQYF.

This chain uses TRBV19 with TRBJ1-6, with TRBD1 matching over 7 bases. The germline V gene encodes CDR1 LNHDA and CDR2 SQIVND (reference sequence). CDR3 length equals 15 residues. Trimming cost V 4 bases and J 10 bases; bases outside gene matches: 10. The CDR3 here is CASSTRQGRRSPLHF. Written as DNA, the CDR3 is TGTGCCAGTAGTACTAGACAGGGTCGGCGATCACCCCTCCACTTT.

This chain uses TRBV19 with TRBJ2-6; D not certain. The length of the CDR3 is 16 residues. The germline V and J ends were trimmed by 5 bases and 4 bases, with 15 bases remaining between them. Looked up from germline, CDR1 is LNHDA and CDR2 is SQIVND (reference sequence). CDR3 nucleotide sequence: TGTGCCAGTAGTCCCCTGGGTTCGGCCGGGGCCAACGTCCTGACTTTC. Encoded protein: CASSPLGSAGANVLTF.

The V gene is TRBV7-8, the J gene TRBJ1-1; 11 nucleotides agree with TRBD1. The V gene's germline CDR1 is SGHVS and CDR2 FQNEAQ. With 5 bases clipped from V and 2 bases from J, the junction kept 19 bases outside the gene matches. The CDR3 has 20 residues. The CDR3 DNA sequence: TGTGCCAGCAGCCGGGGCCCAGGACAGGGGGCGCGACGGGGCAACACTGAAGCTTTCTTT. The encoded protein is CASSRGPGQGARRGNTEAFF.

This clone came up once. J is TRBJ2-7 and V is TRBV10-1; D may be TRBD2 (6 bases). Looked up from germline, CDR1 is WNHNN and CDR2 is SYGVQD (reference sequence). This CDR3 spans 13 amino acids. V was pared by 2 bases and J by 3 bases, with 8 bases between. The DNA of the CDR3 is TGCGCCAGCAGTGAGGGAGGGAGCTACGAGCAGTACTTC. Translating gives CASSEGGSYEQYF.

This chain joins TRBV12-5 and TRBJ2-2; D may be TRBD1 (6 bases). From germline, CDR1 is LGHNT and CDR2 FRNRAP. The V end was cut by 3 bases, the J end by 7 bases, with 15 bases between. This CDR3 contains 15 residues. The CDR3 sequence: CASGFGRGYGGELFF. In DNA, the CDR3 is TGTGCTAGTGGTTTTGGCAGGGGCTATGGCGGGGAGCTGTTTTTT.

The chain employs TRBV7-2 and TRBJ1-3; D not certain. Deletions cut 2 bases from V and 0 bases from J, with 5 bases between. The V gene's germline CDR1 is SGHTA and CDR2 FQGNSA. The CDR3 covers 14 residues. CDR3 amino acids: CASSLTASGNTIYF. CDR3 nucleotide sequence: TGTGCCAGCAGCTTAACCGCCTCTGGAAACACCATATATTTT.

The chain uses TRBV7-2 and TRBJ1-2; tentative D call: TRBD1 (5 bases). The CDR3 length is 14 residues. Between the trimmed V and J ends, which lost 5 bases and 4 bases, there was a span of 14 bases. CDR1 is SGHTA and CDR2 is FQGNSA in the germline V gene. CDR3 DNA: TGTGCCAGCAGCCCAGGGCTGGGAGTCTATGGCTACACCTTC. It encodes CASSPGLGVYGYTF. Together with reference TRBV7-2 and TRBJ1-2, the CDR3 gives the full variable domain: GAGVSQSPSNKVTEKGKDVELRCDPISGHTALYWYRQSLGQGLEFLIYFQGNSAPDKSGLPSDRFSAERTGGSVSTLTIQRTQQEDSAVYLCASSPGLGVYGYTFGSGTRLTVV.

The rearrangement links TRBV18 to TRBJ2-7; D may be TRBD1 (7 bases). V gave up 6 bases and J gave up 2 bases, with 14 bases separating them. Germline CDR1 is KGHSH and CDR2 is LQKENI. This CDR3 has 14 residues. For the CDR3, the DNA is TGTGCCAGCTCGCAAGCCAGGGGGGCCTACGAGCAGTACTTC. Translated, it gives CASSQARGAYEQYF. The whole variable domain, filled in from reference TRBV18 and TRBJ2-7, reads NAGVMQNPRHLVRRRGQEARLRCSPMKGHSHVYWYRQLPEEGLKFMVYLQKENIIDESGMPKERFSAEFPKEGPSILRIQQVVRGDSAAYFCASSQARGAYEQYFGPGTRLTVT.

The chain links TRBV19 to TRBJ2-3, with D perhaps matching TRBD1 or TRBD2 (5 bases each). The CDR3 is 13 residues long. Trimming shortened V by 7 bases and J by 5 bases, and 13 bases separated the two germline ends. Germline-derived CDR1 and CDR2 are LNHDA and SQIVND (reference sequence). Here the CDR3 DNA reads TGTGCCAGTATGAAGAGGGGTTTAGATACGCAGTATTTT. It is translated as CASMKRGLDTQYF.

This rearrangement joins TRBV9 to TRBJ2-2; D is uncertain. Deletions cut 4 bases from V and 1 base from J, with 8 bases between. The germline CDR1 and CDR2 sequences are SGDLS and YYNGEE. The CDR3 is 14 amino acids. CDR3 in DNA: TGTGCCAGCAGCCCTCTGGGGAACACCGGGGAGCTGTTTTTT. Its translation is CASSPLGNTGELFF. Together with reference TRBV9 and TRBJ2-2, the CDR3 gives the full variable domain: DSGVTQTPKHLITATGQRVTLRCSPRSGDLSVYWYQQSLDQGLQFLIQYYNGEERAKGNILERFSAQQFPDLHSELNLSSLELGDSALYFCASSPLGNTGELFFGEGSRLTVL.

V and J are TRBV7-9 and TRBJ1-5; no reliable D call. Germline V lookup: CDR1 SEHNR, CDR2 FQNEAQ (reference sequence). CDR3 length: 13 amino acids. V gave up 0 bases and J gave up 5 bases, with 5 bases separating them. CDR3 region: CASSLAPDQPQHF. Written as DNA, the CDR3 is TGTGCCAGCAGCTTAGCGCCCGATCAGCCCCAGCATTTT.

The chain joins TRBV5-1 to TRBJ1-1; D might be TRBD1 (5 bases). V dropped 1 base and J dropped 4 bases, with 14 bases sitting between them. Germline V gene sequence: CDR1 SGHRS, CDR2 YFSETQ. The CDR3 is 15 residues long. The CDR3 is CASSLMAGRVTEAFF. CDR3 coding DNA: TGCGCCAGCAGCTTGATGGCAGGGCGAGTCACTGAAGCTTTCTTT.

This clone was detected only a few times. This rearrangement joins TRBV7-9 to TRBJ2-4; TRBD1 matches 8 bases. The V and J ends lost 3 bases and 4 bases, in that order; junction bases with no gene match: 8. Germline V gene data show CDR1 as SEHNR and CDR2 as FQNEAQ (reference sequence). The CDR3 sequence is 16 residues long. The CDR3: CASSFSRTGQKNIQYF. CDR3 DNA: TGTGCCAGCAGCTTCTCCCGGACAGGGCAGAAAAACATTCAGTACTTC.

V usage is TRBV11-2 and J usage is TRBJ2-3; D gene ambiguous. This CDR3 is built from 11 residues. Trimming removed 4 bases at V and 9 bases at J, with 8 bases between. Germline V lookup: CDR1 SGHAT, CDR2 FQNNGV. In DNA form, the CDR3 reads TGTGCCAGCAGCTACTCCCCGACGCAGTATTTT. Protein sequence: CASSYSPTQYF.

The chain joins TRBV7-6 to TRBJ1-6; 8 bases fit TRBD1. Trimming removed 5 bases from V and 9 bases from J; junction bases left unmatched: 6. This CDR3 spans 14 amino acids. Germline V gives CDR1 SGHVS, CDR2 FNYEAQ. The CDR3 region has the DNA TGTGCCAGCAGCAGCAGGACAGGGACTTCACCCCTCCACTTT. Translating it yields CASSSRTGTSPLHF.

This clone was detected a few times. The V call is TRBV10-3, the J call TRBJ1-4; D is undetermined. The CDR3 loop spans 17 amino acids. V was cut by 6 bases and J by 0 bases, with 17 bases left in between. The V gene's germline CDR1 is ENHRY and CDR2 SYGVKD. CDR3 sequence (DNA): TGTGCCATCAGCCCCCGGCAACCTGGGGCAACTAATGAAAAACTGTTTTTT. Amino acid sequence: CAISPRQPGATNEKLFF.

On this clone itself: Distinct nucleotide sequences in the sample also encode this CDR3. The chain carries TRBV7-3 and TRBJ2-3, with TRBD2 matching over 12 bases. The germline V gene has CDR1 SGHTA and CDR2 FQGTGA. Trimming cost V 6 bases and J 6 bases; bases outside gene matches: 4. The CDR3 is made up of 14 amino acids. CDR3 DNA: TGTGCCAGCAGTTCGGGACTAGCGGGCGATACGCAGTATTTT. Amino acids: CASSSGLAGDTQYF.

The chain uses TRBV5-1 and TRBJ2-6; 8 nucleotides agree with TRBD1. V lost 5 bases and J lost 0; bases outside the gene matches: 13. The CDR3 spans 19 residues. Germline V gene data show CDR1 as SGHRS and CDR2 as YFSETQ. CDR3 protein: CASSFLPGQAFSGANVLTF. CDR3 nucleotide sequence: TGCGCCAGCAGTTTCCTTCCGGGACAGGCATTCTCTGGGGCCAACGTCCTGACTTTC.

This rearrangement joins TRBV21-1 to TRBJ2-5; TRBD2 is the table's D call, not checked against the DNA. The J call may be faulty, since TRBJ2-7 better matches the DNA end. TRBV21-1 corresponds to a pseudogene. This CDR3 spans 16 amino acids. CDR3 region: CARPACGLADSYEQYF. CDR3 sequence (DNA): TGTGCCCGCCCCGCATGTGGCCTAGCGGACTCCTACGAGCAGTACTTC.

The rearrangement joins TRBV5-4 to TRBJ1-2; a possible D gene is TRBD1 (5 bases). This CDR3 region has 14 residues. Trimming took 0 bases from V and 7 from J, leaving 13 bases between them. Germline CDR1 is SGHNT and CDR2 is YYREEE (reference sequence). CDR3 residues: CASSLALRDSGYTF. The CDR3 DNA reads TGTGCCAGCAGCTTGGCCCTCAGGGATTCTGGCTACACCTTC.

The chain links TRBV5-1 to TRBJ1-1; 9 bases are shared with TRBD1. The CDR3 has 15 amino acids. V shed 3 bases and J 5 bases; nucleotides not matched to a gene: 8. Germline V gene lookup returns CDR1 SGHRS and CDR2 YFSETQ. CDR3 DNA: TGCGCCAGCAGCTGGGGACAGGGCGGCAGGACTGAAGCTTTCTTT. Translated, it gives CASSWGQGGRTEAFF.

The V and J genes are TRBV10-1 and TRBJ2-3, with D maybe TRBD2 (6 bases). The CDR3 is made up of 16 amino acids. CDR1 WNHNN and CDR2 SYGVQD come from the germline V gene (reference sequence). The V end was cut by 7 bases, the J end by 1 base, with 18 bases between. The CDR3 sequence is CASNERAGRGTDTQYF. CDR3 sequence (DNA): TGCGCCAGCAACGAGCGGGCAGGGCGGGGCACAGATACGCAGTATTTT.

This clone was seen only once. This chain joins TRBV5-6 and TRBJ2-1; 10 nucleotides agree with TRBD1. Germline V lookup: CDR1 SGHDT, CDR2 YYEEEE. The V segment lost 4 bases and the J segment 8 bases; nucleotides outside the gene matches: 6. There are 14 residues in the CDR3. CDR3: CASSRGQGSDEQFF. The CDR3 DNA reads TGTGCCAGCAGCCGGGGACAGGGGAGTGATGAGCAGTTCTTC.